A selection of T cell receptor beta chains follows, all from one sample in a study of blood T cell repertoires in COVID-19. Some clones are missing from TCRdb's copy, which holds only in-frame ones; the method was immunoSEQ multiplex PCR. This table holds 49,000 or so clones, roughly 88% found once. The specimen sequenced was peripheral blood. The receptor set was obtained from a man aged 45 to 65 with acute or convalescent COVID-19. CDR3s include the opening cysteine and the closing phenylalanine or tryptophan. A D gene is named only where the DNA matches it firmly. Some rows mark clone size as missing; the rest say once, few, many or name a class of expanded clone.

J gene: TRBJ1-1; V gene: TRBV9; D gene: .; clone size: .; CDR3 DNA: TGTGCCAGCAGCTTCACTTCAGGGACTGAAGCTTTCTTT; CDR3 protein: CASSFTSGTEAFF
J gene: TRBJ2-2; V gene: TRBV19; D gene: TRBD1; clone size: .; CDR3 DNA: TGTGCCAGTAGTCCTACCCAGACAGGGTTCGCCGGGGAGCTGTTTTTT; CDR3 protein: CASSPTQTGFAGELFF
J gene: TRBJ1-1; V gene: TRBV19; D gene: .; clone size: .; CDR3 DNA: TGTGCCAGTAGTATTGTGAACAGGAACACTGAAGCTTTCTTT; CDR3 protein: CASSIVNRNTEAFF
J gene: TRBJ2-3; V gene: TRBV18; D gene: .; clone size: .; CDR3 DNA: TGTGCCAGCTCAAGGGGCAGCACAGATACGCAGTATTTT; CDR3 protein: CASSRGSTDTQYF
J gene: TRBJ2-5; V gene: TRBV6-1; D gene: TRBD2; clone size: .; CDR3 DNA: TGTGCCAGCAGTGAAGGTGCGGGGGTTGACCAGTACTTC; CDR3 protein: CASSEGAGVDQYF
J gene: TRBJ2-3; V gene: TRBV20-1; D gene: .; clone size: .; CDR3 DNA: TGCAGTGCACAACAGGCGGATACGCAGTATTTT; CDR3 protein: CSAQQADTQYF
J gene: TRBJ2-5; V gene: TRBV9; D gene: .; clone size: .; CDR3 DNA: TGTGCCAGCAGCGTAGGCCCCCGACTAGGAATTATACCGGAGACCCAGTACTTC; CDR3 protein: CASSVGPRLGIIPETQYF
J gene: TRBJ1-2; V gene: TRBV18; D gene: .; clone size: .; CDR3 DNA: TGTGCCAGCTCACAACAGGGAGACTATGGCTACACCTTC; CDR3 protein: CASSQQGDYGYTF
J gene: TRBJ1-1; V gene: TRBV28; D gene: TRBD1; clone size: .; CDR3 DNA: TGTGCCAGCAGTTTTCAGGGGGCAATTGAAGCTTTCTTT; CDR3 protein: CASSFQGAIEAFF
J gene: TRBJ2-7; V gene: TRBV19; D gene: TRBD1; clone size: .; CDR3 DNA: TGTGCCAGTAGTCTAGCGACAGGGGTGTTCAACGAGCAGTACTTC; CDR3 protein: CASSLATGVFNEQYF
J gene: TRBJ2-1; V gene: TRBV9; D gene: TRBD1; clone size: .; CDR3 DNA: TGTGCCAGCAGCGTAGATCCCGAGGGGGCTTACAATGAGCAGTTCTTC; CDR3 protein: CASSVDPEGAYNEQFF
J gene: TRBJ2-7; V gene: TRBV6-5; D gene: TRBD1; clone size: .; CDR3 DNA: TGTGCCAGCAGCCGGGACAGAGCCTACGAGCAGTACTTC; CDR3 protein: CASSRDRAYEQYF
J gene: TRBJ1-4; V gene: TRBV10-3; D gene: TRBD1; clone size: .; CDR3 DNA: TGTGCCATCAGTGAGTCGGGACAGGGCGGGGAAAAACTGTTTTTT; CDR3 protein: CAISESGQGGEKLFF
J gene: TRBJ2-1; V gene: TRBV25-1; D gene: .; clone size: .; CDR3 DNA: TGTGCCAGCAGTGAACTACAAGGGGCTTACAATGAGCAGTTCTTC; CDR3 protein: CASSELQGAYNEQFF
J gene: TRBJ1-5; V gene: TRBV19; D gene: TRBD1; clone size: .; CDR3 DNA: TGTGCCAGTAGTATGGTGGACAGGCTAAATCAGCCCCAGCATTTT; CDR3 protein: CASSMVDRLNQPQHF
J gene: TRBJ1-3; V gene: TRBV18; D gene: .; clone size: .; CDR3 DNA: TGTGCCAGCTTCCGGGAGACTGGAAACACCATATATTTT; CDR3 protein: CASFRETGNTIYF
J gene: TRBJ1-2; V gene: TRBV15; D gene: .; clone size: .; CDR3 DNA: TGTGCCACCAGCAGAGGAGGAACGACAGTAAAAGGTGGCTACACCTTC; CDR3 protein: CATSRGGTTVKGGYTF
J gene: TRBJ1-5; V gene: TRBV14; D gene: .; clone size: few; CDR3 DNA: TGTGCCAGCAGCCAAGAAGGTCAGGAGGATCTACCCCAGCATTTT; CDR3 protein: CASSQEGQEDLPQHF
J gene: TRBJ1-4; V gene: TRBV6-2/TRBV6-3; D gene: .; clone size: once; CDR3 DNA: TGTGCCAGCAGCCCAATGGGGACAAGGAACGAAAAACTGTTTTTT; CDR3 protein: CASSPMGTRNEKLFF
J gene: TRBJ2-5; V gene: TRBV15; D gene: .; clone size: .; CDR3 DNA: TGTGCCACCAGCAGAGGTAGATTGGAGACCCAGTACTTC; CDR3 protein: CATSRGRLETQYF
J gene: TRBJ2-5; V gene: TRBV3-1/TRBV3-2; D gene: TRBD2; clone size: .; CDR3 DNA: TGTGCCAGCAGCCAGGGGACTAGCGGGGGGGTCGAGACCCAGTACTTC; CDR3 protein: CASSQGTSGGVETQYF
J gene: TRBJ2-7; V gene: TRBV2; D gene: TRBD2; clone size: .; CDR3 DNA: TGTGCCAGCAGTGGGTCGGCGGGGGGAGAGCAGTACTTC; CDR3 protein: CASSGSAGGEQYF
J gene: TRBJ1-5; V gene: TRBV19; D gene: TRBD1; clone size: .; CDR3 DNA: TGTGCCAGTAGTTCCCCGGGGACAGCGAACAATCAGCCCCAGCATTTT; CDR3 protein: CASSSPGTANNQPQHF
J gene: TRBJ2-2; V gene: TRBV5-1; D gene: .; clone size: once; CDR3 DNA: TGCGCCAGCATGACACAGCCTGACACCGGGGAGCTGTTTTTT; CDR3 protein: CASMTQPDTGELFF
J gene: TRBJ2-7; V gene: TRBV28; D gene: .; clone size: .; CDR3 DNA: TGTGCCAGCAGTTCCGAACCCCCCAGCGGTCGTATATTCTACGAGCAGTACTTC; CDR3 protein: CASSSEPPSGRIFYEQYF
J gene: TRBJ2-1; V gene: TRBV20-1; D gene: .; clone size: .; CDR3 DNA: TGCAGTGCTAGTCCGGTTGGGCTAGCACTGAGCTCCTACAATGAGCAGTTCTTC; CDR3 protein: CSASPVGLALSSYNEQFF
J gene: TRBJ2-7; V gene: TRBV5-1; D gene: TRBD1; clone size: .; CDR3 DNA: TGCGCCAGCAGCCCACCGTCCGGGACAGGGGTCGAGCAGTACTTC; CDR3 protein: CASSPPSGTGVEQYF